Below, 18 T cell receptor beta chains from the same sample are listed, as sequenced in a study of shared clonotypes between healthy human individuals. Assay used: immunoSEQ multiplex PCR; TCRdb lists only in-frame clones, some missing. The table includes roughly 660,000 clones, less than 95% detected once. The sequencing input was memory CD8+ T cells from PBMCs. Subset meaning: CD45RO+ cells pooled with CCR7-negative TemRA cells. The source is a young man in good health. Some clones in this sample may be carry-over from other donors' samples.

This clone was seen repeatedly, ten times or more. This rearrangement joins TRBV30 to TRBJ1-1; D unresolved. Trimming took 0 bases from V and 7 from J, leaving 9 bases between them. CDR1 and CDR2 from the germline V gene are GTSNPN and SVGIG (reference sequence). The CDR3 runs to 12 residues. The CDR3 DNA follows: TGTGCCTGGAGTGTATCGCGGTTTGAAGCTTTCTTT. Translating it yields CAWSVSRFEAFF. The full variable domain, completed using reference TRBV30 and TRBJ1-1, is SQTIHQWPATLVQPVGSPLSLECTVEGTSNPNLYWYRQAAGRGLQLLFYSVGIGQISSEVPQNLSASRPQDRQFILSSKKLLLSDSGFYLCAWSVSRFEAFFGQGTRLTVV.

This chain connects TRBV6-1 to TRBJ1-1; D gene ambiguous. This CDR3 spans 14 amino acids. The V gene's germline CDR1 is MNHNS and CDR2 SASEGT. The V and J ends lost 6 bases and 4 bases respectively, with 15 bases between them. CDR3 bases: TGTGCCAGCAGAGCCGCCGGGGAGGGCACTGAAGCTTTCTTT. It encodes CASRAAGEGTEAFF.

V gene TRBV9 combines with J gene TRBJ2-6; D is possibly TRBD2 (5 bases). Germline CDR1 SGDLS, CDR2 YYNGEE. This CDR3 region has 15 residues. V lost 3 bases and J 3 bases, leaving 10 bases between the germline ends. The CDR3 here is CASSERAGGANVLTF. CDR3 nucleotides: TGTGCCAGCAGCGAGAGGGCTGGTGGGGCCAACGTCCTGACTTTC.

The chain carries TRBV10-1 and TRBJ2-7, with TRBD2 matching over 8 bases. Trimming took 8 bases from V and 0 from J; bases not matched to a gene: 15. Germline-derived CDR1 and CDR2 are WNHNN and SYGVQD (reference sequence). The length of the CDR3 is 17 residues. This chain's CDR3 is CASQPAGGDYNSYEQYF. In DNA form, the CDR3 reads TGCGCCAGCCAGCCGGCCGGGGGGGATTATAACTCCTACGAGCAGTACTTC.

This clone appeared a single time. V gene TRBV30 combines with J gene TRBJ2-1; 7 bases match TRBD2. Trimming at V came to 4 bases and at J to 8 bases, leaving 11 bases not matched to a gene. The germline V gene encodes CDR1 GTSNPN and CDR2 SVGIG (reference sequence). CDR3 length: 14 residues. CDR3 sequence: CAWNWGGWMHEQFF. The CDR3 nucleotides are TGTGCCTGGAACTGGGGGGGGTGGATGCATGAGCAGTTCTTC.

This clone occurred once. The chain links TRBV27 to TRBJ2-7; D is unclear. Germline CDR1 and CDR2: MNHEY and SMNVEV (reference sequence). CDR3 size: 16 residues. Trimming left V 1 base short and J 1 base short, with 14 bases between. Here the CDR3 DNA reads TGTGCCAGCAGTTTATACGAGTACACGCGTTCCTACGAGCAGTACTTC. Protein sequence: CASSLYEYTRSYEQYF.

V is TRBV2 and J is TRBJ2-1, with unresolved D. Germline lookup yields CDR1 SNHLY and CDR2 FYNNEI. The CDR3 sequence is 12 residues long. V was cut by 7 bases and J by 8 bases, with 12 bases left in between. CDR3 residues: CASKGPLDEQFF. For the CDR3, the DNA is TGTGCCAGCAAAGGGCCCCTCGATGAGCAGTTCTTC.

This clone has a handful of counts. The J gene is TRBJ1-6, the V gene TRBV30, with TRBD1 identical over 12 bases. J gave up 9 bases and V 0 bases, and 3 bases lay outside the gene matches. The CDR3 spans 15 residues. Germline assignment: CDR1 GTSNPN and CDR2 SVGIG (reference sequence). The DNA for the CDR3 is TGTGCCTGGAGTGTACTGGGACAGGGGGCTTCACCCCTCCACTTT. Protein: CAWSVLGQGASPLHF.

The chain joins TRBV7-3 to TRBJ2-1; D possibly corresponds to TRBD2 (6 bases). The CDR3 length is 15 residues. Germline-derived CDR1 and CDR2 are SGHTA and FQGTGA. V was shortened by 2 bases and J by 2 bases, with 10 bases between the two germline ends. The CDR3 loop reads CASSLLGSAYNEQFF. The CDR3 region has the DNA TGTGCCAGCAGCTTACTCGGGAGTGCCTACAATGAGCAGTTCTTC.

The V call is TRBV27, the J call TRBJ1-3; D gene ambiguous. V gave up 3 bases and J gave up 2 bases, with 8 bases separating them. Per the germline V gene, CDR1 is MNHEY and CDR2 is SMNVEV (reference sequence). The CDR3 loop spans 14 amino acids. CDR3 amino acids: CASSLRGTGNTIYF. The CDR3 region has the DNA TGTGCCAGCAGTTTGAGAGGGACTGGAAACACCATATATTTT.

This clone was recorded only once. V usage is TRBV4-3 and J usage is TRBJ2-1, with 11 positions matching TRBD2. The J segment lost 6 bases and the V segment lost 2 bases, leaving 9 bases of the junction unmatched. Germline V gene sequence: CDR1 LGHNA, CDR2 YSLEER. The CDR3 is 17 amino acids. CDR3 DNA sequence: TGCGCCAGCAGCCAATCTTATAGCGGGAGGGATTCCAATGAGCAGTTCTTC. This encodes CASSQSYSGRDSNEQFF.

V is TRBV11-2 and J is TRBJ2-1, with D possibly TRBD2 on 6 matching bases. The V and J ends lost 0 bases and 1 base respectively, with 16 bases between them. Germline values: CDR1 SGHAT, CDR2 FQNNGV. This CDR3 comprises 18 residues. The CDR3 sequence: CASSLDSRLALSYNEQFF. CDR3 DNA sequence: TGTGCCAGCAGCTTAGACTCCCGGCTAGCGCTTTCCTACAATGAGCAGTTCTTC.

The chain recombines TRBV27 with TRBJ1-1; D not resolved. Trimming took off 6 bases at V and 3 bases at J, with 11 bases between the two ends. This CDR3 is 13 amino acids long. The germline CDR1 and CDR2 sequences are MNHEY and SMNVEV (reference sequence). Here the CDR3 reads CASRNLPHTEAFF. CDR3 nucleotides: TGTGCCAGCAGAAACCTCCCCCACACTGAAGCTTTCTTT.

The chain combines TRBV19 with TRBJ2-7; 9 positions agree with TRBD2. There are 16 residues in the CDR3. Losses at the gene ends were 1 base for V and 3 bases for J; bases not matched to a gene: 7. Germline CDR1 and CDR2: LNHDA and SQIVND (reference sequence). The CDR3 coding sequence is TGTGCCAGTAGTATAGGTGTGGCTAGCGGGAACTACGAGCAGTACTTC. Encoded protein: CASSIGVASGNYEQYF.

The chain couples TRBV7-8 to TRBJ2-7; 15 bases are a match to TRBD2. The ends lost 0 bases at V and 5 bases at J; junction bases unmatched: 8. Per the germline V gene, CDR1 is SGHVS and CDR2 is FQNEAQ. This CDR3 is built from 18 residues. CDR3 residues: CASSLARGLAGGLNEQYF. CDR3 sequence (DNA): TGTGCCAGCAGCTTAGCCCGGGGACTAGCGGGAGGCCTCAACGAGCAGTACTTC.

The CDR3 DNA reads as TGTGCCAGCAGGGTCGCCTACGAGCAGTACTTC. Protein product: CASRVAYEQYF. V is TRBV6-1 and J is TRBJ2-7; D gene unclear. Trimming shortened V by 6 bases and J by 2 bases, and 5 bases separated the two germline ends. From germline, CDR1 is MNHNS and CDR2 SASEGT. This CDR3 region has 11 residues.

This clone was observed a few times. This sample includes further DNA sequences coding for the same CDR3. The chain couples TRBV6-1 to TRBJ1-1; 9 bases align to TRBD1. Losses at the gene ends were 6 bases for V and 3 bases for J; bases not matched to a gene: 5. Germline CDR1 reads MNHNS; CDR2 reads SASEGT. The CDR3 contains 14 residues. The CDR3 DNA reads TGTGCCAGCAGAGAGACAGGGGGTGACACTGAAGCTTTCTTT. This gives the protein CASRETGGDTEAFF.

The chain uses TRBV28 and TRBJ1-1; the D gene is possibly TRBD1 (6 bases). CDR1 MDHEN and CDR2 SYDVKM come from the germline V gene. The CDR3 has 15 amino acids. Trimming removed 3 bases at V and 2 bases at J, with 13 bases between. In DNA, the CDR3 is TGTGCCAGCAGTTTTCCCCGGACAGCCAACACTGAAGCTTTCTTT. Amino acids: CASSFPRTANTEAFF. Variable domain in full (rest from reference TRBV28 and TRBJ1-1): DVKVTQSSRYLVKRTGEKVFLECVQDMDHENMFWYRQDPGLGLRLIYFSYDVKMKEKGDIPEGYSVSREKKERFSLILESASTNQTSMYLCASSFPRTANTEAFFGQGTRLTVV.